Listed here are 8 T cell receptor beta chains from one sample, sequenced in a study of human T cells and chemical hapten exposure. Time point given: patch test 3, about 24 weeks after DPC sensitization. The sample's treatment: therapeutic diphenylcyclopropenone sensitization with weekly scalp DPC. Total RNA came from unfractionated whole blood. TCRdb used MiXCR to reprocess the RACE reads, holding one entry per CDR3 protein. Altogether 35,000 to 45,000 distinct CDR3 sequences are present, approximately 11% being singletons, with the ten largest covering 2.3%. Material: whole blood, obtained in connection with sensitization to the hapten diphenylcyclopropenone (DPC). Every receptor here comes from a middle-aged woman with alopecia areata. Some clones in this sample may be carry-over from other donors' samples.

Points on this clonotype: This may come from a read error, since a much larger clone is one base off. The chain links TRBV11-2 to TRBJ1-4, with D unclear. Trimming pared 1 base from V and 7 bases from J, leaving 19 bases between. This CDR3 region has 17 residues. CDR1 is SGHAT, CDR2 FQNNGV, per germline. The CDR3 DNA reads TGTGCCAGCAGCTTAGCCCCTCCCGGGTCGGGGATTGAAAAACTGTTTTTT. Translated, it gives CASSLAPPGSGIEKLFF.

The chain joins TRBV7-8 to TRBJ1-1; D gene uncertain. The CDR3 consists of 12 residues. Germline CDR1 and CDR2: SGHVS and FQNEAQ. Trimming removed 7 bases at V and 5 bases at J, with 11 bases between. CDR3 DNA sequence: TGTGCCAGCATTGGCCCGGGGACTGAAGCTTTCTTT. Its protein is CASIGPGTEAFF.

This clonotype has ten or more counts. CDR3 in amino acids: CASKATNEKLFF. For the CDR3, the DNA is TGTGCCAGCAAGGCAACTAATGAAAAACTGTTTTTT. The rearrangement joins TRBV12-3 or TRBV12-4 to TRBJ1-4; D not resolved. This CDR3 spans 12 amino acids. V lost 7 bases and J 0 bases, leaving 3 bases between the germline ends.

There are many counts of this clonotype. This chain joins TRBV28 and TRBJ2-7, with no clear D. Trimming stripped 6 bases from V and 1 base from J, with 13 bases between. The CDR3 loop spans 14 amino acids. The germline V gene encodes CDR1 MDHEN and CDR2 SYDVKM. CDR3 coding DNA: TGTGCCAGCAGCCCCCCCCCCTGGTCCTACGAGCAGTACTTC. Protein sequence: CASSPPPWSYEQYF. The variable domain in full, with the rest retrieved from reference TRBV28 and TRBJ2-7, is DVKVTQSSRYLVKRTGEKVFLECVQDMDHENMFWYRQDPGLGLRLIYFSYDVKMKEKGDIPEGYSVSREKKERFSLILESASTNQTSMYLCASSPPPWSYEQYFGPGTRLTVT.

This rearrangement joins TRBV7-7 to TRBJ2-2; D unresolved. The CDR3 consists of 14 residues. Trimming shortened V by 5 bases and J by 5 bases, and 12 bases separated the two germline ends. Germline V lookup: CDR1 SSHAT, CDR2 FNYEAQ (reference sequence). This CDR3 reads CASSRESGTGELFF. In nucleotides, the CDR3 is TGTGCCAGCAGCCGAGAGTCTGGGACCGGGGAGCTGTTTTTT.

This clonotype was found a few times. The CDR3 nucleotides are TGTGCCAGCAGGGCGGGGGTAGGCCATGAGCAGTTCTTC. Translation gives CASRAGVGHEQFF. This chain joins TRBV7-9 and TRBJ2-1; 7 bases agree with TRBD2. CDR3 length equals 13 residues. Looked up from germline, CDR1 is SEHNR and CDR2 is FQNEAQ (reference sequence). V was clipped by 6 bases and J by 8 bases; unmatched bases: 7.

This chain uses TRBV28 with TRBJ1-1; D unresolved. V lost 7 bases to trimming and J lost 5 bases, with 14 bases between them. The CDR3 has 13 amino acids. Per the germline V gene, CDR1 is MDHEN and CDR2 is SYDVKM. CDR3 bases: TGTGCCAGCAATGGACCGGGCCGGACTGAAGCTTTCTTT. Translation: CASNGPGRTEAFF.

The chain employs TRBV28 and TRBJ2-2; 7 bases fit TRBD1. V gave up 7 bases and J gave up 3 bases; unmatched junction bases: 8. The germline V gene has CDR1 MDHEN and CDR2 SYDVKM. The CDR3 length is 15 residues. For the CDR3, the DNA is TGTGCCAGCATCACGGGACAGAGATACACCGGGGAGCTGTTTTTT. It specifies CASITGQRYTGELFF.